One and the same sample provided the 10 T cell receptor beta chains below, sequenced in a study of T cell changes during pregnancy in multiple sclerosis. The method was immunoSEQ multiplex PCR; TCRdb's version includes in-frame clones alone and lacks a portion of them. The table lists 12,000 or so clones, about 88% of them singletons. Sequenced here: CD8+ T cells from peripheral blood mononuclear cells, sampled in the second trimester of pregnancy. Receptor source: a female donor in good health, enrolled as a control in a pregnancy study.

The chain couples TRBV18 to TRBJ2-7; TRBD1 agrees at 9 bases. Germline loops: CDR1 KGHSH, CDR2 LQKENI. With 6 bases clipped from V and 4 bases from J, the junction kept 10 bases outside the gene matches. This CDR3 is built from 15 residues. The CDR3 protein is CASSPTGTGTYEQYF. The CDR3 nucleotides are TGTGCCAGCTCGCCAACCGGGACAGGGACGTACGAGCAGTACTTC.

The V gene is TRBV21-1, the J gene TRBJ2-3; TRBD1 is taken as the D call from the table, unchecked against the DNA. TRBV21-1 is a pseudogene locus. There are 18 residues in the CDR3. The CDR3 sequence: CASSLAARAGEFGDTQYF. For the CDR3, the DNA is TGTGCCAGCAGCCTTGCAGCCCGGGCAGGGGAATTTGGAGATACGCAGTATTTT.

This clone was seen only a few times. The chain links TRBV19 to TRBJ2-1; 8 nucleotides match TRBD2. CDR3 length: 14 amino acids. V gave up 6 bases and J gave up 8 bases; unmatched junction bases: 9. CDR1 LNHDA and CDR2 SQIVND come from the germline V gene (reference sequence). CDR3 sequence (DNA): TGTGCCAGTAGCGGGACTAGTGGGCGGGATGAGCAGTTCTTC. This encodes CASSGTSGRDEQFF.

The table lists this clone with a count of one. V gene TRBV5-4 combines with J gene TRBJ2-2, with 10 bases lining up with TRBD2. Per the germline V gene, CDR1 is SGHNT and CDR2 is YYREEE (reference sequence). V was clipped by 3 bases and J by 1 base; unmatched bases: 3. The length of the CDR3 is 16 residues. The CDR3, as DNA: TGTGCCAGCAGCTCGGGACTAGCGCAGAACACCGGGGAGCTGTTTTTT. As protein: CASSSGLAQNTGELFF. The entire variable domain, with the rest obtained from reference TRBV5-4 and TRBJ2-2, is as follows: ETGVTQSPTHLIKTRGQQVTLRCSSQSGHNTVSWYQQALGQGPQFIFQYYREEENGRGNFPPRFSGLQFPNYSSELNVNALELDDSALYLCASSSGLAQNTGELFFGEGSRLTVL.

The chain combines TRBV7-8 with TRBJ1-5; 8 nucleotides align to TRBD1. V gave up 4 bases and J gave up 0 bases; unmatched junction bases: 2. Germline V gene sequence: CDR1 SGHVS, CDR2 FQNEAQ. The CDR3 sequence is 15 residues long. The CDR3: CASSSTGDSNQPQHF. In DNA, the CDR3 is TGTGCCAGCAGCTCGACAGGGGATAGCAATCAGCCCCAGCATTTT.

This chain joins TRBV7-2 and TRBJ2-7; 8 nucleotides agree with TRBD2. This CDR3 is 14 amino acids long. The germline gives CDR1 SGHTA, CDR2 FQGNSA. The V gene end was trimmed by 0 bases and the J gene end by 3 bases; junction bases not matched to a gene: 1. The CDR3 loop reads CASSLARGDYEQYF. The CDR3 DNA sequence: TGTGCCAGCAGCTTAGCGCGGGGGGACTACGAGCAGTACTTC.

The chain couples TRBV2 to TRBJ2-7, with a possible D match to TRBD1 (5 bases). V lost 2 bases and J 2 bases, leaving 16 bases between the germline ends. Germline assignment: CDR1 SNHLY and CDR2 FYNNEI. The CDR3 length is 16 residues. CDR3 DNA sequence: TGTGCCAGCAGTGAACCCCCCGGGCAGGGTGCCTACGAGCAGTACTTC. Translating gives CASSEPPGQGAYEQYF.

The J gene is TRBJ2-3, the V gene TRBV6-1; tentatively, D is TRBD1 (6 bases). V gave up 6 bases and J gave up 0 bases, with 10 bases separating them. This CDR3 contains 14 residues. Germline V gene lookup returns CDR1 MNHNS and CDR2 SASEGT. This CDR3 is CASRTGPSTDTQYF. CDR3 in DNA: TGTGCCAGCAGGACAGGTCCTAGCACAGATACGCAGTATTTT.

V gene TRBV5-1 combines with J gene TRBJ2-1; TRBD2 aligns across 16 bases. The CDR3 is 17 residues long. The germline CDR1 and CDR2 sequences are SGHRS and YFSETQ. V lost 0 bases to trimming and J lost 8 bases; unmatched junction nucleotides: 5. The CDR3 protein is CASSLAGTSGRGDEQFF. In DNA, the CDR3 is TGCGCCAGCAGCTTGGCCGGGACTAGCGGGAGGGGAGATGAGCAGTTCTTC. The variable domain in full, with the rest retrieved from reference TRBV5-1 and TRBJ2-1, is KAGVTQTPRYLIKTRGQQVTLSCSPISGHRSVSWYQQTPGQGLQFLFEYFSETQRNKGNFPGRFSGRQFSNSRSEMNVSTLELGDSALYLCASSLAGTSGRGDEQFFGPGTRLTVL.

The CDR3 loop reads CASSAPENTEAFF. In nucleotides, the CDR3 is TGTGCCAGTAGTGCCCCAGAGAACACTGAAGCTTTCTTT. This sequence joins TRBV19 and TRBJ1-1; no firm D call. V was cut by 5 bases and J by 1 base, with 8 bases left in between. The CDR3 totals 13 residues. Germline V CDR1 and CDR2: LNHDA, SQIVND (reference sequence).